Sequencing of this TCR beta chain was carried out in a study of blood T cell repertoires in COVID-19. The wider study: T cells, B-cell-depleted T cells, or PBMCs supplied cDNA or gDNA.

The CDR3 has 12 amino acids. Germline-derived CDR1 and CDR2 are SNHLY and FYNNEI. V lost 5 bases and J 4 bases, leaving 8 bases between the germline ends. How the authors handled the data: Amplified reference gene primers provided the basis for estimating nucleated cell counts. Assay used: immunoSEQ multiplex PCR; TCRdb lists only in-frame clones, some missing. V, J and clone size were drawn from that table, and D and trimming were deduced from the DNA. This sample has more than 300,000 clones, with about 90% found just once. This clonotype was sampled from a woman between 25 and 40 years old with COVID-19, enrolled during active disease. The chain recombines TRBV2 with TRBJ1-2, with TRBD1 as a possible D gene (5 bases). Sequencing was done on a sample of peripheral blood. The CDR3 reads CASSIQGYGYTF. CDR3 coding DNA: TGTGCCAGCAGTATCCAGGGCTATGGCTACACCTTC. The full variable domain, completed using reference TRBV2 and TRBJ1-2, is EPEVTQTPSHQVTQMGQEVILRCVPISNHLYFYWYRQILGQKVEFLVSFYNNEISEKSEIFDDQFSVERPDGSNFTLKIRSTKLEDSAMYFCASSIQGYGYTFGSGTRLTVV.